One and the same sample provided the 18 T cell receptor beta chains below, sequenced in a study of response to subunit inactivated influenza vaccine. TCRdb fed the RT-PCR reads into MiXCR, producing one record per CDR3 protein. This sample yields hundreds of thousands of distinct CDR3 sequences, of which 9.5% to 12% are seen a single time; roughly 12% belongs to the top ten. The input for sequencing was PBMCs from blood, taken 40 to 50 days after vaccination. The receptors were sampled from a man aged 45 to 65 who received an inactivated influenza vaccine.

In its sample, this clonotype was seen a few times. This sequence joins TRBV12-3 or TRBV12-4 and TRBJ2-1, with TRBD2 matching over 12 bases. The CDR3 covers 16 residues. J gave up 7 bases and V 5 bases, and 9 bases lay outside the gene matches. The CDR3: CASSPRSSGRGNEQFF. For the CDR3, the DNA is TGTGCCAGCAGTCCCAGATCTAGCGGGAGGGGGAATGAGCAGTTCTTC.

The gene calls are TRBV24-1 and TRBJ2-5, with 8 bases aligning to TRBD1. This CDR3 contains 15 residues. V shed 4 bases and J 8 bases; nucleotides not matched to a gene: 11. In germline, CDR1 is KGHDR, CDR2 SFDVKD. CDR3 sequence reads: CATSDRSGQGRTQYF. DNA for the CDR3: TGTGCCACCAGTGACCGGAGTGGACAGGGCCGTACCCAGTACTTC.

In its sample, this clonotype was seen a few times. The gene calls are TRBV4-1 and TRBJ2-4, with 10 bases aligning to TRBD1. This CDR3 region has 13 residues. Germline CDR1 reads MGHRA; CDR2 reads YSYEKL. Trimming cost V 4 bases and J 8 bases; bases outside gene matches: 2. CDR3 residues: CASSRDRGDIQYF. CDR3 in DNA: TGCGCCAGCAGCCGGGACAGGGGAGACATTCAGTACTTC.

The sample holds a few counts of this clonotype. CDR3 nucleotides: TGTGCCAGCAGCCAAGACCAACGGGTAGATACGCAGTATTTT. Amino acid sequence: CASSQDQRVDTQYF. This chain joins TRBV4-2 and TRBJ2-3; D is ambiguous. Germline V gene sequence: CDR1 LGHNA, CDR2 YNFKEQ. Trimming shortened V by 0 bases and J by 5 bases, and 9 bases separated the two germline ends. The CDR3 spans 14 residues.

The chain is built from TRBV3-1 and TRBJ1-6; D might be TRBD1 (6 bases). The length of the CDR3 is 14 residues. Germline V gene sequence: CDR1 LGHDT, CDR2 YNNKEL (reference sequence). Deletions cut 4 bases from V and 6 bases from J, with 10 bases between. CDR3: CASSRGLTNSPLHF. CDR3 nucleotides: TGTGCCAGCAGCCGGGGGCTAACTAATTCACCCCTCCACTTT.

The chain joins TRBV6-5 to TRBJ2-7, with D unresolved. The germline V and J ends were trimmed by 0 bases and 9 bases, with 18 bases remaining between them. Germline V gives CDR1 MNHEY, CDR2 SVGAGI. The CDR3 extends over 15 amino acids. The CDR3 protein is CASSYSSDTYDWQYF. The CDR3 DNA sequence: TGTGCCAGCAGTTACTCGTCGGATACCTACGATTGGCAGTACTTC.

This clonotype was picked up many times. This CDR3 is CASSTGQNQPQHF. The CDR3 nucleotides are TGTGCCAGCAGTACCGGACAGAATCAGCCCCAGCATTTT. The chain is built from TRBV6-6 and TRBJ1-5; D might be TRBD1 (6 bases). V lost 5 bases and J 4 bases, leaving 9 bases between the germline ends. Germline assignment: CDR1 MNHNY and CDR2 SVGAGI (reference sequence). This CDR3 has 13 amino acids.

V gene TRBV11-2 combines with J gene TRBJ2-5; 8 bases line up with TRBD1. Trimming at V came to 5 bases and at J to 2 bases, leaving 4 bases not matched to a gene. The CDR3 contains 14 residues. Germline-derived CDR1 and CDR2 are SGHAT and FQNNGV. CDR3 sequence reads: CASSQGQEQETQYF. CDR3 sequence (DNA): TGTGCCAGCAGCCAGGGACAGGAACAAGAGACCCAGTACTTC.

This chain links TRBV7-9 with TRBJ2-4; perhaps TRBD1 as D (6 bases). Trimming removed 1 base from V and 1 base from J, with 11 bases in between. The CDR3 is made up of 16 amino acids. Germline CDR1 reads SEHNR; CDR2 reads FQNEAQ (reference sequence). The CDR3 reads CASSLGGRWAKNIQYF. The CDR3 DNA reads TGTGCCAGCAGCTTAGGGGGGCGATGGGCCAAAAACATTCAGTACTTC.

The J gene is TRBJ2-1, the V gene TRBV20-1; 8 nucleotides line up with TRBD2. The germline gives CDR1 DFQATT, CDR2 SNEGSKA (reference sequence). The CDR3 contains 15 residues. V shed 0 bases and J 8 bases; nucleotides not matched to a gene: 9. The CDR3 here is CSARDLQRGKDEQFF. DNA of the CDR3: TGCAGTGCTAGAGATCTACAGCGGGGGAAGGATGAGCAGTTCTTC.

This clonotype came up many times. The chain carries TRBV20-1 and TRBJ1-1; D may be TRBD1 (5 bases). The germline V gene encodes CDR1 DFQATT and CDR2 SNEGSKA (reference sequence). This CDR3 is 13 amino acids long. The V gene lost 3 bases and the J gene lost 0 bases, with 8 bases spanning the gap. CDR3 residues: CSASQGLNTEAFF. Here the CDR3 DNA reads TGCAGTGCTAGTCAGGGATTGAACACTGAAGCTTTCTTT.

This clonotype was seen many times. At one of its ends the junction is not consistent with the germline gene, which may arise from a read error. The CDR3 DNA sequence: TGCGCCAGCAGCTTGGCGCCAGGGTCCTACGAGCAGTACTTC. This codes for CASSLAPGSYEQYF. The genes are TRBV7-8 and TRBJ2-7, with a possible D match to TRBD1 (5 bases). Germline CDR1 reads SGHVS; CDR2 reads FQNEAQ. The CDR3 is made up of 14 amino acids.

The CDR3 loop reads CASSDALAVGGETQYF. The CDR3 nucleotides are TGTGCCAGCAGTGACGCACTAGCGGTGGGGGGAGAGACCCAGTACTTC. The chain combines TRBV25-1 with TRBJ2-5; 8 bases fit TRBD2. Per the germline V gene, CDR1 is MGHDK and CDR2 is SYGVNS. CDR3 length: 16 amino acids. Trimming cost V 3 bases and J 4 bases; bases outside gene matches: 10.

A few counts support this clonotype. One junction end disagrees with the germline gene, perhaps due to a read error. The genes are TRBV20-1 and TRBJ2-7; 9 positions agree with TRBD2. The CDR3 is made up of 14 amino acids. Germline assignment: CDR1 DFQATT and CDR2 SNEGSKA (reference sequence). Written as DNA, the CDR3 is TGCAGTGTTAGACGGCGGGAGGGCCTTCCCGAGCAGTACTTC. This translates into CSVRRREGLPEQYF.

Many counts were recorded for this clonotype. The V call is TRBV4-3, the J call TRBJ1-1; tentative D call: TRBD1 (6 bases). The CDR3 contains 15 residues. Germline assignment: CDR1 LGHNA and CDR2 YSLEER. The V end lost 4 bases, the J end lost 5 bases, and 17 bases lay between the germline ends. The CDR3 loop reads CASSRGRGPRTEAFF. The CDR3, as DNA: TGCGCCAGCAGCCGCGGGCGGGGGCCTCGTACTGAAGCTTTCTTT.

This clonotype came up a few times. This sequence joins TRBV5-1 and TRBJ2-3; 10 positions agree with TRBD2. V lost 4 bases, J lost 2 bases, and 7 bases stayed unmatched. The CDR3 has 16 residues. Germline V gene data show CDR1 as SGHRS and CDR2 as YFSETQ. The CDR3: CASSPGTSALTDTQYF. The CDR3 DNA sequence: TGCGCCAGCAGCCCGGGGACTAGCGCGCTCACAGATACGCAGTATTTT.

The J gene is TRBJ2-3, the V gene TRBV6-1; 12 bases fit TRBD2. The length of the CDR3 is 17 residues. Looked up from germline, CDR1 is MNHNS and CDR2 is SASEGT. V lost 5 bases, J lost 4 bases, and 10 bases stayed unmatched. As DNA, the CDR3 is TGTGCCAGCAGTCGTCGCCCTAGCGGGGGGGCCCCAGATACGCAGTATTTT. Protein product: CASSRRPSGGAPDTQYF.

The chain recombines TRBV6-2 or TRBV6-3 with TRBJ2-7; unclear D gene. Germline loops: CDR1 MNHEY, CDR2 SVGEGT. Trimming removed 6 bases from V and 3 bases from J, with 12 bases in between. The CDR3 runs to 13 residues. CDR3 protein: CASRAGLYYEQYF. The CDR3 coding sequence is TGTGCCAGCAGAGCCGGGCTTTACTACGAGCAGTACTTC.